The T cell receptor (beta chain) under discussion was sequenced for a study of blood T cell repertoires in COVID-19. At the level of the study: Acute-phase and convalescent COVID-19 samples originated in the United States, Italy and Spain. Sample material is recorded as cDNA or gDNA derived from T cells, B-cell-depleted T cells, or PBMCs.

After removal of 4 bases from V and 2 bases from J, the junction contained 5 bases not matched to a gene. The CDR3 consists of 15 residues. This table comes from immunoSEQ multiplex PCR, and its TCRdb copy is limited to in-frame clones, with some not included. The table shows tens of thousands of clones, with 79% occurring only once. This chain uses TRBV5-3 with TRBJ1-1; TRBD1 matches 10 bases. TRBV5-3 is sorted into the ORF group, with uncertain function. Sequencing input: peripheral blood. The clonotype originates from a woman older than 75 with acute or convalescent COVID-19. CDR3 DNA sequence: TGTGCCAGAAGCACGGGACAGGGGAAAAACACTGAAGCTTTCTTT. Its translation is CARSTGQGKNTEAFF.